This TCR beta chain was documented in a study of blood T cells in healthy people across ages. Sample-barcoded 5' priming and a J-beta primer mix drove a second PCR of roughly 6 to 12 cycles. TCRdb re-analysed the 5' RACE reads in MiXCR, keeping a single row per CDR3 protein. Among 1,800,000 or so distinct CDR3 sequences listed, about two fifths were seen once. On this clonotype itself: Its target is unknown.

CDR1 is SGHNT and CDR2 is YENEEA in the germline V gene. Trimming cost V 3 bases and J 6 bases, with 13 bases left between them. The CDR3 is 14 amino acids. The study, taken as a whole, reports: Leaving the PBMCs unsorted stopped any conclusive comparison of naive versus antigen-experienced cells.

This rearrangement joins TRBV11-3 to TRBJ2-3; D possibly uses TRBD1 or TRBD2 (6 bases each). This receptor was obtained from a human donor in good health. The material sequenced was blood. The CDR3 DNA is TGTGCCAGCAGCTTCGGGGGCCAGTGGGATACGCAGTATTTT. Its translation is CASSFGGQWDTQYF.